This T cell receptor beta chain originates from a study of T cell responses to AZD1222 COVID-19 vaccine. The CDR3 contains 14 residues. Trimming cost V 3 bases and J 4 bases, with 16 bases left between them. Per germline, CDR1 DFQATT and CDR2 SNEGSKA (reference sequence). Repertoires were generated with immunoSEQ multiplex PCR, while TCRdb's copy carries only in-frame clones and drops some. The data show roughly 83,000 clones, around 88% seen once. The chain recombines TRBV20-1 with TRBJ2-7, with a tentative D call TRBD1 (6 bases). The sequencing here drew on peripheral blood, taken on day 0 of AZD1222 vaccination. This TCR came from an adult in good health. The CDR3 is CSASSGTFGYEQYF. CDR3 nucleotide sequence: TGCAGTGCTAGTTCCGGGACATTTGGATACGAGCAGTACTTC.